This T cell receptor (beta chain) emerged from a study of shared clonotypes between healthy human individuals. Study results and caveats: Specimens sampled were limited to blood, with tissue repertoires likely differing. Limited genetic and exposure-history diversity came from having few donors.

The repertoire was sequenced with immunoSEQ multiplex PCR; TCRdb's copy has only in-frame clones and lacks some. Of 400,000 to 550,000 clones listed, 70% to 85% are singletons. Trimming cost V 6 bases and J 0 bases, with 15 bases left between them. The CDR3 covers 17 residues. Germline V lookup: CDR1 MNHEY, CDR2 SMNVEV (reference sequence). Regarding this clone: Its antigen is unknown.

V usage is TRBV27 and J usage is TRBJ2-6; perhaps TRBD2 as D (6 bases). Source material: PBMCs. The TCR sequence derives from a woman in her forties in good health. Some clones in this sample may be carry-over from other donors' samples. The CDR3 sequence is CASSGDSTISGANVLTF. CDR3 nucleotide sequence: TGTGCCAGCAGCGGGGACTCCACTATCTCTGGGGCCAACGTCCTGACTTTC.